This TCR beta chain was observed in a study of CD8 T cells in ankylosing spondylitis. Whole-study results and caveats: Disease-linked clones bore a CD8+ phenotype, appearing relatively rarely in peripheral blood. Disease-linked clones were reportedly significantly enriched in matched ankylosing spondylitis synovial fluid. About 8 highly homologous variants made up a TCR beta motif, and this motif appeared characteristic of ankylosing spondylitis blood.

The TCR beta libraries were generated through quantitative 5'-RACE incorporating molecular barcodes. MiXCR, run by TCRdb on the 5' RACE reads, gives a single entry per CDR3 protein. Altogether nearly 350,000 distinct CDR3 sequences are present, approximately 14% being singletons, with the ten largest covering approximately 1%. Between the trimmed V and J ends, which lost 1 base and 4 bases, there was a span of 7 bases. The CDR3 consists of 13 residues. Germline-derived CDR1 and CDR2 are MNHEY and SVGAGI. This clonotype was seen a handful of times. Its cognate antigen is unknown. Sequencing was performed on blood, either unsorted or a sorted T cell fraction (not recorded which). The chain is built from TRBV6-5 and TRBJ1-2; D not certain. This receptor was taken from a male donor with ankylosing spondylitis or in good health (not recorded which). The DNA of the CDR3 is TGTGCCAGCAGTTACTATGGGGTCTATGGCTACACCTTC. This sequence encodes CASSYYGVYGYTF.